These 15 T cell receptor beta chains were sequenced from one sample in a study of T cell responses to AZD1222 COVID-19 vaccine. Produced via immunoSEQ multiplex PCR; TCRdb's table is partial and in-frame only. This sample carries about 160,000 clones, over 75% of them seen once, and the ten largest clones take less than 3.5%. The source material was peripheral blood, sampled 28 days after the second AZD1222 dose. These receptors were obtained from an adult who received the AZD1222 COVID-19 vaccine.

The gene calls are TRBV24-1 and TRBJ2-1; maybe TRBD1 (5 bases). Germline V CDR1 and CDR2: KGHDR, SFDVKD. Between the trimmed V and J ends, which lost 0 bases and 6 bases, there was a span of 14 bases. The CDR3 is 16 residues long. The DNA of the CDR3 is TGTGCCACCAGTGATTTGAGGGGTTCCCTGGGCAATGAGCAGTTCTTC. Translating it yields CATSDLRGSLGNEQFF.

This rearrangement joins TRBV6-5 to TRBJ2-1, with 8 bases that match TRBD2. Germline loops: CDR1 MNHEY, CDR2 SVGAGI. V dropped 6 bases and J dropped 0; count of bases not matched to a gene: 4. CDR3 length equals 15 residues. CDR3 DNA sequence: TGTGCCAGCAGCATAAGCGGGGGCTCCTACAATGAGCAGTTCTTC. Its translation is CASSISGGSYNEQFF.

The CDR3 loop reads CASSESGPRTEAFF. CDR3 bases: TGTGCCAGCAGTGAATCGGGGCCAAGGACTGAAGCTTTCTTT. The chain has TRBV25-1 and TRBJ1-1, with D maybe TRBD1 (5 bases). V lost 1 base and J lost 5, with 11 bases in between. Germline V gene sequence: CDR1 MGHDK, CDR2 SYGVNS. The CDR3 totals 14 residues.

This clone was detected once. The chain is built from TRBV19 and TRBJ2-5; D unclear. The ends were cut back, 6 bases at V and 2 bases at J, with 19 bases in the middle. CDR1 LNHDA and CDR2 SQIVND come from the germline V gene (reference sequence). The length of the CDR3 is 16 residues. The CDR3 loop reads CASSFSTRTIQETQYF. CDR3 DNA sequence: TGTGCCAGTAGCTTTTCCACCCGGACGATACAAGAGACCCAGTACTTC. Combining the CDR3 with reference TRBV19 and TRBJ2-5 gives the whole variable domain DGGITQSPKYLFRKEGQNVTLSCEQNLNHDAMYWYRQDPGQGLRLIYYSQIVNDFQKGDIAEGYSVSREKKESFPLTVTSAQKNPTAFYLCASSFSTRTIQETQYFGPGTRLLVL.

The V gene is TRBV6-2 or TRBV6-3, the J gene TRBJ2-3; 13 nucleotides agree with TRBD2. Germline V gene lookup returns CDR1 MNHEY and CDR2 SVGEGT. V was clipped by 8 bases and J by 3 bases; unmatched bases: 5. This CDR3 comprises 15 residues. The CDR3 DNA follows: TGTGCCAGCGGCCCGGGACTAGCGGGGACAGATACGCAGTATTTT. It specifies CASGPGLAGTDTQYF.

The chain employs TRBV12-2 and TRBJ2-7; no check of the table's D call, TRBD2, against the DNA was made. TRBV12-2 is a known pseudogene. This CDR3 region has 17 residues. The CDR3 region is CASRSHGLAGDLDEQYF. The CDR3 nucleotides read TGTGCAAGTCGCTCCCACGGACTAGCGGGAGACTTGGACGAGCAGTACTTC.

The gene calls are TRBV11-3 and TRBJ2-7; 8 bases line up with TRBD2. The CDR3 is 15 amino acids. The germline V gene has CDR1 SGHNT and CDR2 YENEEA. Trimming removed 4 bases from V and 4 bases from J; junction bases left unmatched: 9. The CDR3 sequence is CASSSGAGVRYEQYF. CDR3 sequence (DNA): TGTGCCAGCAGCTCGGGAGCGGGAGTAAGGTACGAGCAGTACTTC.

The J gene is TRBJ2-7, the V gene TRBV25-1, with unresolved D. The CDR3 runs 13 residues. CDR1 MGHDK and CDR2 SYGVNS come from the germline V gene. V gave up 5 bases and J gave up 1 base, with 9 bases separating them. The CDR3 reads CASSLPASYEQYF. CDR3 DNA sequence: TGTGCCAGCAGTCTCCCAGCGTCCTACGAGCAGTACTTC.

This clone was detected once. This chain connects TRBV10-1 to TRBJ2-1; 9 bases are shared with TRBD2. Germline-derived CDR1 and CDR2 are WNHNN and SYGVQD (reference sequence). The CDR3 is 14 residues long. With 2 bases clipped from V and 10 bases from J, the junction kept 6 bases outside the gene matches. The CDR3 region has the DNA TGCGCCAGCAGTGAGACGGGACTAGCCCAAGAGCAGTTCTTC. This codes for CASSETGLAQEQFF.

CDR3 sequence: CASSFYPNTEAFF. The CDR3 DNA sequence: TGTGCCAGCAGCTTTTACCCGAACACTGAAGCTTTCTTT. This sequence joins TRBV7-2 and TRBJ1-1; D is unclear. V was cut by 3 bases and J by 1 base, with 6 bases left in between. Germline CDR1 reads SGHTA; CDR2 reads FQGNSA. The CDR3 contains 13 residues.

The V call is TRBV6-4, the J call TRBJ1-2; the D gene is possibly TRBD1 (5 bases). V dropped 3 bases and J dropped 5 bases, with 19 bases sitting between them. CDR1 is MRHNA and CDR2 is SNTAGT in the germline V gene. There are 16 residues in the CDR3. CDR3 amino acids: CASSEILGAGEYGYTF. CDR3 sequence (DNA): TGTGCCAGCAGTGAAATATTAGGGGCCGGCGAATATGGCTACACCTTC.

The CDR3 DNA sequence: TGTGCCTGGGACTTCGGGACACTCTATGGCTACACCTTC. This encodes CAWDFGTLYGYTF. The chain employs TRBV30 and TRBJ1-2, with D perhaps TRBD1 (6 bases). The CDR3 is 13 amino acids. Germline V gene data show CDR1 as GTSNPN and CDR2 as SVGIG (reference sequence). Between the trimmed V and J ends, which lost 5 bases and 4 bases, there was a span of 14 bases.

This clone was detected only once. This chain uses TRBV3-1 (or the pseudogene TRBV3-2) with TRBJ2-1, with 7 nucleotides matching TRBD1. Trimming at V came to 9 bases and at J to 3 bases, leaving 8 bases not matched to a gene. The V gene's germline CDR1 is LGHDT and CDR2 YNNKEL (reference sequence). This CDR3 is 14 amino acids long. This chain's CDR3 is CASSLRDSYNEQFF. CDR3 coding DNA: TGTGCCAGTTCCCTCCGGGACAGCTACAATGAGCAGTTCTTC.

The table lists this clone with a few counts. The V gene is TRBV5-1, the J gene TRBJ1-1; tentatively, D is TRBD1 (5 bases). This CDR3 comprises 13 residues. The germline V and J ends were trimmed by 0 bases and 10 bases, with 13 bases remaining between them. Looked up from germline, CDR1 is SGHRS and CDR2 is YFSETQ. The CDR3, as DNA: TGCGCCAGCAGCTTGGAGCAGGAGAGGGGAGCTTTCTTT. Translating gives CASSLEQERGAFF. Full variable domain (missing parts from reference TRBV5-1 and TRBJ1-1): KAGVTQTPRYLIKTRGQQVTLSCSPISGHRSVSWYQQTPGQGLQFLFEYFSETQRNKGNFPGRFSGRQFSNSRSEMNVSTLELGDSALYLCASSLEQERGAFFGQGTRLTVV.

The chain couples TRBV2 to TRBJ2-7, with 10 positions matching TRBD2. The germline V gene encodes CDR1 SNHLY and CDR2 FYNNEI. With 8 bases clipped from V and 0 bases from J, the junction kept 13 bases outside the gene matches. This CDR3 has 17 residues. CDR3 bases: TGTGCCAGCTTGTCGGGGCTAGCGGGAGCCAGCTCCTACGAGCAGTACTTC. It codes for CASLSGLAGASSYEQYF.